This T cell receptor beta chain derives from a study of long-term antiretroviral therapy in people with HIV. Study details: The 2015 immediate-ART recommendation was preceded by the earliest samples by about a decade. Study observations and caveats: The data indicate that diversity increased after ART but remained below transplant donor controls.

Germline CDR1 ENHRY, CDR2 SYGVKD. CDR3 length: 14 residues. Trimming at V came to 3 bases and at J to 4 bases, leaving 2 bases not matched to a gene. As for this clone: The antigen is not known.

Researchers report immunoSEQ v3.0 was run at survey level. The data were produced by immunoSEQ multiplex PCR, yet TCRdb's version contains in-frame clones alone and is incomplete. The top ten hold about 9.1% of the sample, which has 20,000 to 30,000 clones, roughly 85% seen once. The origin of this receptor is a woman aged 40 to 55 with HIV. The sequences come from unsorted PBMCs, collected 1.2 years after starting antiretroviral therapy. The chain recombines TRBV10-3 with TRBJ2-1, with TRBD1 matching over 8 bases. CDR3 bases: TGTGCCATCAGTGACCAGGGGGCTTACAATGAGCAGTTCTTC. This encodes CAISDQGAYNEQFF.